This is a list of T cell receptor beta chains from one sample in a study of T cell responses to AZD1222 COVID-19 vaccine. Libraries were prepared by immunoSEQ multiplex PCR; TCRdb keeps only in-frame clonotypes and omits some of them. This sample has about 120,000 clones, with just over 90% found just once. The sample was peripheral blood, taken on day 0 of AZD1222 vaccination. All receptors come from an adult in good health. CDR3s include the opening cysteine and the closing phenylalanine or tryptophan. Fields, in order: D gene, J gene, clone size, V gene, CDR3 DNA, CDR3 protein. D genes are given only for firm matches. Size tells how often a clone was seen (once, few, many) or the class of an expanded clone, and some rows leave it out.

-	TRBJ1-5	-	TRBV7-4	TGTGCCAGCAGCCCTAGACAGCCCCAGCATTTT	CASSPRQPQHF
TRBD2	TRBJ2-4	-	TRBV7-2	TGTGCCAGCAGCTTACGATGGGGGGGAGACATTCAGTACTTC	CASSLRWGGDIQYF
-	TRBJ1-2	-	TRBV9	TGTGCCAGCAGCGTCACCGACCAGGGTGGCTACACCTTC	CASSVTDQGGYTF
-	TRBJ1-1	-	TRBV3-1/TRBV3-2	TGTGCCAGCGGGGGTAAGGGCGGCACTGAAGCTTTCTTT	CASGGKGGTEAFF
TRBD1	TRBJ1-2	-	TRBV27	TGTGCCACCCTTGGGGACAGGGGGGACTATGGCTACACCTTC	CATLGDRGDYGYTF
TRBD2	TRBJ2-1	-	TRBV3-1/TRBV3-2	TGTGCCAGCACCCATTTTCTGTCTAGCGGATACAATGAGCAGTTCTTC	CASTHFLSSGYNEQFF
-	TRBJ2-5	-	TRBV9	TGTGCCAGCAGCGTAGTGGGCCGTCAAGAGACCCAGTACTTC	CASSVVGRQETQYF
-	TRBJ1-1	-	TRBV30	TGTGCCTGGGGAGGCAGCAACACTGAAGCTTTCTTT	CAWGGSNTEAFF
TRBD2	TRBJ2-5	-	TRBV7-7	TGTGCCAGCAGCCGGACTAGCGGGGGACAAGAGACCCAGTACTTC	CASSRTSGGQETQYF
TRBD2	TRBJ2-7	-	TRBV19	TGTGCCAGTAGTATAGGGACGGCGGGAGCCTACGAGCAGTACTTC	CASSIGTAGAYEQYF
TRBD1	TRBJ2-3	-	TRBV2	TGTGCCAGCAGCCGGGACAGGGGGACAGATACGCAGTATTTT	CASSRDRGTDTQYF
-	TRBJ2-1	-	TRBV4-1	TGCGCCAGCAGCCAAGTAATAATATACACCTACAATGAGCAGTTCTTC	CASSQVIIYTYNEQFF
-	TRBJ2-2	few	TRBV19	TGTGCCACCTCATGGGGGAACACCGGGGAGCTGTTTTTT	CATSWGNTGELFF
-	TRBJ1-2	-	TRBV5-1	TGCGCCAGCAGCTTGGATGGCGACCCAAGGATTGAGTATGGCTACACCTTC	CASSLDGDPRIEYGYTF
-	TRBJ1-4	-	TRBV29-1	TGCAGCGTTGAAGATCTAAGGGACGCTTTGGGGGAAAAACTGTTTTTT	CSVEDLRDALGEKLFF
-	TRBJ2-3	-	TRBV6-5	TGTGCCAGCAGCCAAATTCTAGCTGGAACAGATACGCAGTATTTT	CASSQILAGTDTQYF
TRBD1	TRBJ1-4	-	TRBV10-3	TGTGCCTCTTCACAGGGGGGCAATGAAAAACTGTTTTTT	CASSQGGNEKLFF
TRBD1	TRBJ1-4	-	TRBV2	TGTGCCAGCAGTGCAGGGGGGAGGGATGAAAAACTGTTTTTT	CASSAGGRDEKLFF
TRBD1	TRBJ1-2	-	TRBV19	TGTGCCAGTAGTACGGACAGGGGGTATGTCTATGGCTACACCTTC	CASSTDRGYVYGYTF
-	TRBJ2-7	-	TRBV7-2	TGTGCCAGCAGCTGGCCGGAAGCCTCCTACGAGCAGTACTTC	CASSWPEASYEQYF
TRBD1	TRBJ1-2	-	TRBV29-1	TGCAGCGTAGCCCCGGGACAGGGGAACTATGGCTACACCTTC	CSVAPGQGNYGYTF
-	TRBJ1-5	-	TRBV28	TGTGCCAGCAGCCTCGTCAGGAAGCCCCAGCATTTT	CASSLVRKPQHF
TRBD2	TRBJ2-7	-	TRBV3-1/TRBV3-2	TGTGCCAGCAGCCAAGATAGCCGACTAGCGGTCTACGAGCAGTACTTC	CASSQDSRLAVYEQYF
-	TRBJ2-1	-	TRBV19	TGTGCCAGTACCGCGGGTATCTACAATGAGCAGTTCTTC	CASTAGIYNEQFF
-	TRBJ2-1	-	TRBV19	TGTGCCAGTAGTATTCGACTTACCAATGAGCAGTTCTTC	CASSIRLTNEQFF
TRBD1	TRBJ1-5	-	TRBV28	TGTGCCAGCAGTTCGGGACAGGGAAGTCAGCCCCAGCATTTT	CASSSGQGSQPQHF
-	TRBJ1-5	once	TRBV27	TGTGCCAGCAGTTTTGGCATCAATCAGCCCCAGCATTTT	CASSFGINQPQHF
TRBD2	TRBJ2-7	-	TRBV4-3	TGCGCCAGCAGCCAAGATGCGAGCGGGGTCTCCTACGAGCAGTACTTC	CASSQDASGVSYEQYF
-	TRBJ2-7	-	TRBV6-5	TGTGCCAGCAGTTACTCGTTTGCCAGCCAATCCTACGAGCAGTACTTC	CASSYSFASQSYEQYF
-	TRBJ1-2	-	TRBV12-3/TRBV12-4	TGTGCCAGCAGTTGGGGGCTCTATGGCTACACCTTC	CASSWGLYGYTF
-	TRBJ1-1	-	TRBV28	TGTGCCAGCAGTTTCCCACCCGGGAACACTGAAGCTTTCTTT	CASSFPPGNTEAFF
-	TRBJ2-1	-	TRBV7-9	TGTGCCAGCAGCCCTCGCTCAGGGGATGAGCAGTTCTTC	CASSPRSGDEQFF
-	TRBJ1-6	-	TRBV6-4	TGTGCCGCGGCGGGAAACAGGCGGGATTCACCCCTCCACTTT	CAAAGNRRDSPLHF
-	TRBJ1-4	-	TRBV7-6	TGTGCCAGCAGCCGCCTAGGGTCGGAAGGAGAAAAACTGTTTTTT	CASSRLGSEGEKLFF
TRBD1	TRBJ1-1	-	TRBV3-1/TRBV3-2	TGTGCCAGCAGCCAAGATAGCAGGACAGGGAAGGACACTGAAGCTTTCTTT	CASSQDSRTGKDTEAFF
-	TRBJ1-1	-	TRBV19	TGTGCCAGTAGTATCTCATCCCCGAGCACTGAAGCTTTCTTT	CASSISSPSTEAFF
-	TRBJ2-5	-	TRBV7-2	TGTGCCAGCAGCTTAGGACAGGCCTTGAGAGAGACCCAGTACTTC	CASSLGQALRETQYF
TRBD2	TRBJ2-1	-	TRBV27	TGTGCCAGCAGTTCCCTACTAGCGGGTGGCTCCTACAATGAGCAGTTCTTC	CASSSLLAGGSYNEQFF
TRBD2	TRBJ2-7	-	TRBV6-2/TRBV6-3	TGTGCCAGCAGCCGAACTAGCGGGGCCTACTACGAGCAGTACTTC	CASSRTSGAYYEQYF
-	TRBJ1-2	-	TRBV3-1/TRBV3-2	TGTGCCAGCAGCCAGAGGGGAACCCATAACTATGGCTACACCTTC	CASSQRGTHNYGYTF
-	TRBJ1-6	-	TRBV7-2	TGTGCCAGCAGTTCGGATTCACCCCTCCACTTT	CASSSDSPLHF
-	TRBJ1-2	-	TRBV27	TGTGCCAGCAGTTTTGGGACGAGTAACTATGGCTACACCTTC	CASSFGTSNYGYTF
-	TRBJ1-2	-	TRBV5-1	TGCGCCAGCAGCCACGACGGGCAGACGGGGGGCTACACCTTC	CASSHDGQTGGYTF
-	TRBJ2-6	-	TRBV28	TGTGCCAGCAGCCAACTTACAGGGTCTGGGGCCAACGTCCTGACTTTC	CASSQLTGSGANVLTF
-	TRBJ1-2	-	TRBV4-3	TGCGCCAGCAGCCAAGAAGACGGCACCTACTATGGCTACACCTTC	CASSQEDGTYYGYTF
-	TRBJ2-7	few	TRBV28	TGTGCCAGCAGTAGAGGGGGACGGTACGAGCAGTACTTC	CASSRGGRYEQYF